Given below is one T cell receptor (beta chain) in context. This sample stems from a study of PD-L1 blockade in urothelial cancer. Study information: Patients initiated atezolizumab in the mid-2010s at 1,200 mg intravenously every 3 weeks. About 85% of the roughly 30 patients were males with bladder-origin urothelial cancer. Analyses were performed on blood at 3 weeks after treatment start (the second dose) and at 6 weeks. Researchers found blood samples held a median of roughly 140,000 T cells.

The table came from immunoSEQ multiplex PCR; TCRdb's copy has only in-frame clones and leaves some out. This sample has about 52,000 clones, with around 82% found just once. CDR1 is KGHSH, CDR2 LQKENI, per germline. Trimming shortened V by 4 bases and J by 9 bases, and 25 bases separated the two germline ends. This CDR3 contains 17 residues. Material: PBMCs, obtained around atezolizumab (anti-PD-L1) treatment. V is TRBV18 and J is TRBJ2-1, with D possibly matching TRBD2 (7 bases). The receptor was isolated from a man between 35 and 55 years old with urothelial cancer. In DNA, the CDR3 is TGTGCCAGCTCACGGTCGACAGGTGGCGGGAGTTCACCTGAGCAGTTCTTC. This translates into CASSRSTGGGSSPEQFF.